The rows below give T cell receptor beta chains drawn from one sample of a study of a mutant IDH1 vaccine in newly diagnosed glioma. No antigen has been identified for these receptors. The data were produced by immunoSEQ multiplex PCR, yet TCRdb's version contains in-frame clones alone and is incomplete. The top ten hold about 2% of the sample, which has some 71,000 clones, approximately 86% seen once. The starting material was PBMCs, obtained from a glioma patient whose treatment included an IDH1 peptide vaccine. These receptors were obtained from a young man with glioma. The CDR3 runs from the conserved cysteine through the conserved F or W. D genes are given only for firm matches. Clone sizes are given selectively: once, few, many, or a class where the clone is expanded.

size,D,J,V,CDR3,DNA
-,TRBD1,TRBJ1-1,TRBV27,CASRPGTGDMNTEAFF,TGTGCCAGCAGGCCCGGGACAGGTGACATGAACACTGAAGCTTTCTTT
-,-,TRBJ1-1,TRBV28,CASSLWTEAFF,TGTGCCAGCAGTTTATGGACTGAAGCTTTCTTT
-,-,TRBJ2-2,TRBV10-3,CAISEMGSTGELFF,TGTGCCATCAGTGAAATGGGCAGCACCGGGGAGCTGTTTTTT
once,-,TRBJ1-5,TRBV2,CASSQGHRSNQPQHF,TGTGCCAGCAGTCAGGGGCATCGAAGTAATCAGCCCCAGCATTTT
-,-,TRBJ1-2,TRBV5-1,CASSPGGGENGYTF,TGCGCCAGCAGCCCCGGCGGGGGAGAGAATGGCTACACCTTC
-,-,TRBJ2-2,TRBV27,CASSPRGNTGELFF,TGTGCCAGCAGTCCAAGGGGGAACACCGGGGAGCTGTTTTTT
-,-,TRBJ2-7,TRBV9,CASSVSAVTDSYEQYF,TGTGCCAGCAGCGTATCAGCGGTCACGGACTCCTACGAGCAGTACTTC
-,TRBD1,TRBJ2-7,TRBV13,CASSFRTGESTAEQYF,TGTGCCAGCAGCTTCCGGACAGGGGAGAGTACCGCCGAGCAGTACTTC
-,-,TRBJ2-5,TRBV7-9,CALGDQETQYF,TGTGCCCTCGGGGACCAAGAGACCCAGTACTTC
-,TRBD1,TRBJ1-5,TRBV27,CASRGQGPYSNQPQHF,TGTGCCAGCAGGGGACAGGGCCCTTATAGCAATCAGCCCCAGCATTTT
-,TRBD2,TRBJ2-7,TRBV9,CASSVAAGTYEQYF,TGTGCCAGCAGCGTAGCAGCGGGGACCTACGAGCAGTACTTC
-,-,TRBJ2-2,TRBV7-6,CASSLAGARYTGELFF,TGTGCCAGCAGCTTAGCAGGCGCCCGTTACACCGGGGAGCTGTTTTTT
-,TRBD1,TRBJ2-7,TRBV10-3,CAISDLRDRAVYEQYF,TGTGCCATCAGTGACCTCCGGGACAGGGCGGTTTACGAGCAGTACTTC
-,-,TRBJ2-7,TRBV7-9,CASSLGDFYEQYF,TGTGCCAGCAGCTTAGGCGACTTCTACGAGCAGTACTTC
-,-,TRBJ2-2,TRBV29-1,CSVEGGTHTGELFF,TGCAGCGTCGAGGGAGGTACCCACACCGGGGAGCTGTTTTTT
-,-,TRBJ1-2,TRBV30,CAWSVTQTGGYTF,TGTGCCTGGAGTGTAACCCAGACGGGAGGCTACACCTTC
-,TRBD2,TRBJ2-2,TRBV10-3,CAISEPGTRGRELFF,TGTGCCATCAGTGAGCCCGGGACTAGGGGCCGGGAGCTGTTTTTT
-,-,TRBJ1-4,TRBV2,CASSETGNNEKLFF,TGTGCCAGCAGTGAGACGGGTAATAATGAAAAACTGTTTTTT
-,TRBD1,TRBJ1-1,TRBV28,CASSSPSGGGLVAEAFF,TGTGCCAGCAGTTCTCCGTCAGGGGGGGGTCTGGTCGCTGAAGCTTTCTTT
-,TRBD1,TRBJ1-5,TRBV28,CASSFWTKQGAAQPQHF,TGTGCCAGCAGTTTCTGGACGAAACAGGGGGCGGCTCAGCCCCAGCATTTT
-,-,TRBJ2-7,TRBV27,CASSFGAGAEQYF,TGTGCCAGCAGTTTCGGGGCAGGGGCCGAGCAGTACTTC
-,-,TRBJ1-2,TRBV5-1,CASKPSGSGYTF,TGCGCCAGCAAACCTTCGGGGAGTGGCTACACCTTC
-,-,TRBJ1-1,TRBV11-2,CASSLSGSAEAFF,TGTGCCAGCAGCTTAAGTGGAAGCGCGGAAGCTTTCTTT
-,-,TRBJ2-1,TRBV5-1,CASSGPGEQFF,TGCGCCAGCAGCGGCCCAGGTGAGCAGTTCTTC
-,TRBD2,TRBJ2-2,TRBV19,CASSSGLVGGELFF,TGTGCCAGTAGTTCGGGACTAGTCGGCGGGGAGCTGTTTTTT
-,-,TRBJ1-3,TRBV4-1,CASSQAAASGNTIYF,TGCGCCAGCAGCCAAGCGGCAGCCTCTGGAAACACCATATATTTT
-,-,TRBJ1-3,TRBV5-1,CASSLTGDSGNTIYF,TGCGCCAGCAGCTTAACAGGCGATTCTGGAAACACCATATATTTT
-,-,TRBJ1-3,TRBV4-1,CASSQVDRSSGNTIYF,TGCGCCAGCAGCCAGGTGGACCGGAGCTCTGGAAACACCATATATTTT
-,TRBD2,TRBJ2-5,TRBV28,CASSLSGATQETQYF,TGTGCCAGCAGTTTAAGCGGGGCTACTCAAGAGACCCAGTACTTC
-,-,TRBJ1-1,TRBV5-8,CASSLPGDRNEAFF,TGTGCCAGCAGCTTACCAGGGGATAGAAATGAAGCTTTCTTT
-,TRBD1,TRBJ1-2,TRBV10-2,CASSERDRARGYTF,TGCGCCAGCAGTGAGAGAGACAGGGCGAGAGGCTACACCTTC
few,TRBD1,TRBJ1-5,TRBV7-6,CASSLQGAGQPQHF,TGTGCCAGCAGCTTACAGGGGGCGGGACAGCCCCAGCATTTT
few,-,TRBJ1-6,TRBV7-2,CASSLAGEVSPLHF,TGTGCCAGCAGCTTAGCCGGGGAAGTCTCACCCCTCCACTTT
-,-,TRBJ2-7,TRBV7-2,CASSLAGTGTYEQYF,TGTGCCAGCAGCTTAGCTGGGACGGGGACCTACGAGCAGTACTTC
-,-,TRBJ2-1,TRBV7-7,CASSLGEYNEQFF,TGTGCCAGCAGCTTAGGGGAATACAATGAGCAGTTCTTC
-,TRBD1,TRBJ1-2,TRBV19,CASSTGGSGNYGYTF,TGTGCCAGTAGTACAGGGGGGTCAGGAAACTATGGCTACACCTTC
few,-,TRBJ1-5,TRBV2,CASSDRAGQPQHF,TGTGCCAGCAGTGACAGGGCCGGACAGCCCCAGCATTTT
-,TRBD1,TRBJ1-2,TRBV2,CASRGTEHSNYGYTF,TGTGCCAGCCGGGGGACAGAGCACTCGAACTATGGCTACACCTTC
-,TRBD2,TRBJ2-3,TRBV6-5,CASSLSGLAGTDTQYF,TGTGCCAGCAGTTTATCCGGACTAGCGGGCACAGATACGCAGTATTTT
-,TRBD2,TRBJ2-3,TRBV5-1,CASKMPGLAGMGPDTQYF,TGCGCCAGCAAGATGCCGGGACTAGCGGGGATGGGGCCAGATACGCAGTATTTT
-,TRBD2,TRBJ2-1,TRBV7-9,CASSPLVRLAGVGGFF,TGTGCCAGCAGCCCCCTAGTGAGACTAGCGGGAGTAGGTGGATTCTTC
-,-,TRBJ1-5,TRBV27,CASKVSRVVVGQPQHF,TGTGCCAGCAAGGTATCCAGGGTTGTTGTGGGTCAGCCCCAGCATTTT
-,-,TRBJ1-1,TRBV9,CASSAGGSITEAFF,TGTGCCAGCAGCGCGGGAGGGTCAATCACTGAAGCTTTCTTT
-,-,TRBJ2-7,TRBV29-1,CSVEETGVYEQYF,TGCAGCGTTGAAGAGACAGGAGTTTACGAGCAGTACTTC